This TCR beta chain was retrieved from a study of Tregs in tolerant kidney transplant recipients. General observations from the study: Few patients were studied, so findings need validation in larger groups. Expanding Tregs on activated donor B cells appeared to best identify donor-specific TCRbeta clones. No direct test of biological reproducibility was done here.

Germline CDR1 is MNHEY and CDR2 is SMNVEV (reference sequence). The CDR3 runs to 14 residues. Deletions cut 4 bases from V and 5 bases from J, with 12 bases between. Sequencing used immunoSEQ multiplex PCR; TCRdb keeps in-frame clones, though not all of them. The sample records under 85,000 clones, roughly nine tenths being singletons. Thawed PBMCs were FACS-sorted into unstimulated CD4+CD25+CD127- regulatory T cells, CD4+CD25- non-regulatory cells, CD4 and CD8 cells. This clone was counted a few times. What it binds is not known. This chain uses TRBV27 with TRBJ1-5; tentative D call: TRBD1 (6 bases). The origin of this receptor is a human donor who received a combined kidney and bone marrow transplant. Source: CD4+ T cells from blood, taken before the transplant. CDR3 loop: CASSYHRADQPQHF. In DNA form, the CDR3 reads TGTGCCAGCAGTTATCACAGGGCTGATCAGCCCCAGCATTTT.